The present T cell receptor beta chain was sequenced within a study of identical twins. TCRdb ran MiXCR on the 5' RACE reads and lists one entry per CDR3 protein. Among around 690,000 distinct CDR3 sequences listed, 21% were seen once. The CDR3 runs 15 residues. Per germline, CDR1 MNHEY and CDR2 SMNVEV (reference sequence). The V segment lost 7 bases and the J segment 6 bases; nucleotides outside the gene matches: 11. The data also belong to a second study, concerning T cells expressing NK-cell markers. This second study notes: Eight donors were sequenced, seven testing HCMV-seropositive and one testing seronegative. These clonotypes additionally ranked first within the CD3+CD56-NKG2C+ fraction of a few donors.

This sequence originates from a woman aged 18-30 years in good health. V gene TRBV27 combines with J gene TRBJ2-1; 8 bases align to TRBD2. Sequencing input: PBMCs. The DNA of the CDR3 is TGTGCCAGCACCGCGGGAGGCGGCGCTCTCAATGAGCAGTTCTTC. Protein: CASTAGGGALNEQFF.